This T cell receptor beta chain was profiled in a study of PD-L1 blockade in urothelial cancer (TCRdb year 2017). Regarding the research as a whole: All patients started therapy in the mid-2010s and received atezolizumab 1,200 mg intravenously every 3 weeks. Pretreatment tumor samples, along with matched peripheral blood collected serially before and after atezolizumab treatment, underwent TCR sequencing. Durable clinical benefit was defined as a progression-free survival longer than 6 months, and TCR features were additionally tested against progression-free survival and overall survival. About nine tenths of the roughly 29 patients were identified as males with urothelial cancer of bladder origin, and a prior smoking history was reported by 18 of 29 patients. The study was an exploratory multi-omic analysis of somatic, immune and clinical correlates of response to PD-L1 blockade with atezolizumab in urothelial cancer. In the same patients, whole exome sequencing and RNA sequencing of pretreatment tumors were performed in addition to TCR sequencing. Durable clinical benefit was achieved by nine patients and was not achieved by 20 patients. Patients had an ECOG performance status of 0 or 1 and had received between 0 and 3 prior chemotherapy regimens. Blood samples were analyzed at two time points: 3 weeks after treatment start (second dose) and 6 weeks after treatment start. A median of around 150,000 T cells and 85,000 or so unique TCRs was obtained from blood samples, and a median clonality of approximately 0.08 was observed. Under 30 patients had pretreatment blood TCR-seq, about 25 had at least one posttreatment blood collection, and about 25 had tumor TCR-seq. Results the study describes overall, beyond this receptor: At 3 weeks after the start of treatment, tumor-associated TCR clones in peripheral blood had expanded more in patients with durable benefit (n of about 20, p = 0.022). Improved progression-free and overall survival was found to be associated with pretreatment peripheral blood TCR clonality below the median. Because of the small sample size (n = 29) and the many exploratory analyses performed, the results are intended to be regarded as hypothesis-generating.

The CDR3 measures 15 amino acids from cysteine to phenylalanine. Only the CDR3 portion is preserved as DNA: 45 bases, with reading frame beginning at the first base. CDR1 is given as LNHDA and CDR2 as SQIVND, both from the germline V gene (reference sequence). The junction shows trimming of 1 base on V and 4 bases on J, plus 13 bases between the germline ends. In the case of this clone: Its specific antigen is unknown. Per-base qualities were not stored, and no clone one base away is much larger.

Reading the label with the study, this specimen's time point is: peripheral blood 6 weeks after treatment start. The cohort included 29 patients with locally advanced or metastatic urothelial carcinoma who were treated at Memorial Sloan Kettering on a trial protocol. Peripheral blood mononuclear cells were collected pretreatment and during treatment, at between 1 and 8 total time points per patient. The Qiagen DNeasy Blood extraction kit was used to purify genomic DNA from total PBMCs and tumor samples. Collected pretreatment and during treatment, PBMCs were isolated and stored as previously described. Each PCR received spiked-in synthetic TCR analog templates so that absolute template abundance could be estimated from read counts. TCRbeta CDR3 regions were amplified from genomic DNA with bias-controlled V and J gene primers using the immunoSEQ assay. Sequencing of rearranged TCRbeta segments was performed at approximately 20X coverage. Processing in the source paper ran as follows. Sequencing errors were corrected by clustering and CDR3s were annotated against IMGT to assign V, D and J genes. Downstream analyses used only productive TCRbeta rearrangements and left out out-of-frame or stop-codon sequences. Clonality was calculated as one minus the Shannon entropy normalized by the log of the number of unique productive sequences. Clones differing between time points or between blood and tumor were identified using Fisher's exact test with Benjamini-Hochberg correction, with an adjusted p below 0.01 applied as the threshold. TCRdb took this table from immuneACCESS and kept in-frame rearrangements with V and J called. Such tables lack part of the clones; where checked against another copy, unresolved V genes explain under half of the gap, and the rest is unexplained. The DNA was the basis for D and trimming; V, J and clone size are from that table. The sample profile shows around 110,000 clones; approximately 90% of them were found once. Over 1.5% of the sample is in the top ten clones.

This sequence uses TRBV19 and TRBJ2-5; a weak D assignment points to TRBD2 (6 bases agree). The material was PBMCs, obtained around atezolizumab (anti-PD-L1) treatment. The receptor was isolated from a man in his sixties with urothelial cancer. The CDR3: CASSIVGAGTETQYF. The nucleotide sequence is TGTGCCAGTAGTATAGTTGGGGCGGGAACAGAGACCCAGTACTTC.